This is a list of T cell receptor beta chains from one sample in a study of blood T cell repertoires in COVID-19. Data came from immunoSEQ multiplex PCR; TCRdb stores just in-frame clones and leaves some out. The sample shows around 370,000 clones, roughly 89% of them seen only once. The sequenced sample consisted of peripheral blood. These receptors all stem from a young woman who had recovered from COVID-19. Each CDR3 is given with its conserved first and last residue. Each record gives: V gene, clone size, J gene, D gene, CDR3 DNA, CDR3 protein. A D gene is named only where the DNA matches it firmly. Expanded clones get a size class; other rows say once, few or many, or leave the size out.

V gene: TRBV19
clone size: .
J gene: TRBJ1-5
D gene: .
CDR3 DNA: TGTGCCAGTAGTATAATTCGGGGGGCCGGCAATCAGCCCCAGCATTTT
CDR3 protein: CASSIIRGAGNQPQHF

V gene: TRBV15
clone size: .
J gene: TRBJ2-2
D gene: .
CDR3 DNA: TGTGCCACCAGCAGAGATCGGCAGGGCTTCCGTTCCGGGGAGCTGTTTTTT
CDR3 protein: CATSRDRQGFRSGELFF

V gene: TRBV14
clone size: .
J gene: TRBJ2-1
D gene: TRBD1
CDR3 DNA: TGTGCCAGCAGCCAACTGGACAGGGGGTACAATGAGCAGTTCTTC
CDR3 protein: CASSQLDRGYNEQFF

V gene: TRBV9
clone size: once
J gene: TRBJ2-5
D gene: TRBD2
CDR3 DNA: TGTGCCAGCAGCGTAGTTGGAAGCGAGGGAGGGCAGGAGACCCAGTACTTC
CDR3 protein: CASSVVGSEGGQETQYF

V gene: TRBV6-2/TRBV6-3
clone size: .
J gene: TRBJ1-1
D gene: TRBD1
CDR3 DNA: TGTGCCAGCAGTTACTCCGGGACAGTGAGTCACACTGAAGCTTTCTTT
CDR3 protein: CASSYSGTVSHTEAFF

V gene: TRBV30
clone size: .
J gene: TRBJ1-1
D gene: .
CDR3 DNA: TGTGCCTGGAGTGTAGAGACAACGTCCGAAGCTTTCTTT
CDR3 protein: CAWSVETTSEAFF

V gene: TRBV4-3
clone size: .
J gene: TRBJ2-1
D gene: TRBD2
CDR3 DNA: TGCGCCAGCAGCCAAACCTATAGCGGGAATTCCTACAATGAGCAGTTCTTC
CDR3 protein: CASSQTYSGNSYNEQFF

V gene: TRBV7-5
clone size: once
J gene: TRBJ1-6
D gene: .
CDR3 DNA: TGTGCCAGAAGCTTATCAGCGCGTCGGACAGGGGTCAACTCACCCCTCCACTTT
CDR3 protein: CARSLSARRTGVNSPLHF

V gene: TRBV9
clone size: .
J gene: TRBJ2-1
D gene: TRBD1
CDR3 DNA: TGTGCCAGCAGCGGAGGGGGGACAGGGCAAGAGCAGTTCTTC
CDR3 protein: CASSGGGTGQEQFF

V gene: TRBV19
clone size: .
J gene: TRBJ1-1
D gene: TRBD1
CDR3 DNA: TGTGCCAGTAGCGGGGACAGTTCCACTGAAGCTTTCTTT
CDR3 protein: CASSGDSSTEAFF

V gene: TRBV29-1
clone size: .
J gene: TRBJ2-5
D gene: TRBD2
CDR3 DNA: TGCAGCGTTGCCCCTTTAACGGGAGGGGAAGAGACCCAGTACTTC
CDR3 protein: CSVAPLTGGEETQYF

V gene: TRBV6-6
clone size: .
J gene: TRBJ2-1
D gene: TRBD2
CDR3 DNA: TGTGCCAGCAGCTACCCCCAGCGGGAGGGCCCCAATGAGCAGTTCTTC
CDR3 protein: CASSYPQREGPNEQFF

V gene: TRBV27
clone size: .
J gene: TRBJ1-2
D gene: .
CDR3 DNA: TGTGCCAGCAGGTCCCCACGGGGGGGTGGTTACTATGGCTACACCTTC
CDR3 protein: CASRSPRGGGYYGYTF

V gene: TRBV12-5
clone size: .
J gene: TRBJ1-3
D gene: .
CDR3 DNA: TGTGCTAGTGGCCAGCCGAACGACAGACCATACTCTGGAAACACCATATATTTT
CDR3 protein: CASGQPNDRPYSGNTIYF

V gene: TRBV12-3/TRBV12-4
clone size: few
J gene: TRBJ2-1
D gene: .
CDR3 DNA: TGTGCCAGCAGTTTAATGTTCGATGAGCAGTTCTTC
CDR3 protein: CASSLMFDEQFF

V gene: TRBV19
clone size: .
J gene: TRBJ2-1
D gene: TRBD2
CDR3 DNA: TGTGCCAGTAGTTCGTCCGGGAGGGCCTATAATGAGCAGTTCTTC
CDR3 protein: CASSSSGRAYNEQFF

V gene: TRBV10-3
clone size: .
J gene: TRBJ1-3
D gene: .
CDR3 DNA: TGTGCCATCAGTGAGTCTGCGCGGAGCTCTGGAAACACCATATATTTT
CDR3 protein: CAISESARSSGNTIYF

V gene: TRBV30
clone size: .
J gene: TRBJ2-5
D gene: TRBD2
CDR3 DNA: TGTGCCTGGAGCCCCAGGGTTCGACTAGCAGGGGAGACCCAGTACTTC
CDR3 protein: CAWSPRVRLAGETQYF

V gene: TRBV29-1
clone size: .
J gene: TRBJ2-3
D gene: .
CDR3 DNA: TGCAGCGTTTGGGACACAAGCACAGATACGCAGTATTTT
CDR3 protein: CSVWDTSTDTQYF

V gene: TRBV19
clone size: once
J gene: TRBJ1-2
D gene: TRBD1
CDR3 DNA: TGTGCCAGTAGTATCGGGACAGCATCAAAATCCTATGGCTACACCTTC
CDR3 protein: CASSIGTASKSYGYTF

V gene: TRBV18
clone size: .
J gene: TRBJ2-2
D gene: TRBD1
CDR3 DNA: TGTGCCAGCTCACCGCTCCTCCCCGGGACAGGGATCACCGGGGAGCTGTTTTTT
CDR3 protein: CASSPLLPGTGITGELFF

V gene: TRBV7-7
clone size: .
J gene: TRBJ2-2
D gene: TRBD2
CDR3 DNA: TGTGCCAGCAGCTTACGACTAGCGGGAGCAGGCACCGGGGAGCTGTTTTTT
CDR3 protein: CASSLRLAGAGTGELFF

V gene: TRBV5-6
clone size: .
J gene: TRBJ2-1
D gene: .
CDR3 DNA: TGTGCCAGCAGCTTGTCCCCGGGGTCCTACAATGAGCAGTTCTTC
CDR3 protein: CASSLSPGSYNEQFF

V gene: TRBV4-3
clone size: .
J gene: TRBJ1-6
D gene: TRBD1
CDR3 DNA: TGCGCCAGCAGCCAGACGGACAGGGAAATGTCACCCCTCCACTTT
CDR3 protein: CASSQTDREMSPLHF

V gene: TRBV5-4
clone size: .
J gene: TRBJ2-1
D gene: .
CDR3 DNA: TGTGCCAGCAGCTTGATAAGCGACAATGAGCAGTTCTTC
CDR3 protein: CASSLISDNEQFF

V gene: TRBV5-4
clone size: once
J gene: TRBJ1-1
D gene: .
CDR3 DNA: TGTGCCAGCAGCTTGGCCTGGAACACTGAAGCTTTCTTT
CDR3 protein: CASSLAWNTEAFF

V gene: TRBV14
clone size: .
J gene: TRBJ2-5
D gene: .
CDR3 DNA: TGTGCCAGCAGCCAAGAGAGGCTAAATCAAGAGACCCAGTACTTC
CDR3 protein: CASSQERLNQETQYF

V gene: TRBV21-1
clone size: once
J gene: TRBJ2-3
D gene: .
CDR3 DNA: TGTGCCAGCAGCAAGGGACGGACTAGCGGAACTAGCACAGATACGCAGTATTTT
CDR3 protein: CASSKGRTSGTSTDTQYF

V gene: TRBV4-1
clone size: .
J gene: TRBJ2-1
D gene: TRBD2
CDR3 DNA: TGCGCCAGCAGCCAAGATCTTTCCCCTAGCGGGATTTATTACAATGAGCAGTTCTTC
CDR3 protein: CASSQDLSPSGIYYNEQFF

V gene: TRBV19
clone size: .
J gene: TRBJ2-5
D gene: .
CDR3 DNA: TGTGCCAGTAGAGCCGAGGGTAGGGAGACCCAGTACTTC
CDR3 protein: CASRAEGRETQYF

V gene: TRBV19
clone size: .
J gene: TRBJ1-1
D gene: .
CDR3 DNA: TGTGCCAGTAGTATCACAGGGTCCGCGAACACTGAAGCTTTCTTT
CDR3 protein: CASSITGSANTEAFF

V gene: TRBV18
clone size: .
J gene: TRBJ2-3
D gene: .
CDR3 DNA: TGTGCCAGCTCACTAAGCACAGATACGCAGTATTTT
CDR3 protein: CASSLSTDTQYF

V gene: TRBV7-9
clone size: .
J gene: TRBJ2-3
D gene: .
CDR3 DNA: TGTGCCAGCAGCTTAGGGAGAACAGATACGCAGTATTTT
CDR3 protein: CASSLGRTDTQYF

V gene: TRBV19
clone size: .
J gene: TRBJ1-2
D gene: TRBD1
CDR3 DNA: TGTGCCAGTAGTATACCCAGGGGGTACGGTAACTATGGCTACACCTTC
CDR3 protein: CASSIPRGYGNYGYTF

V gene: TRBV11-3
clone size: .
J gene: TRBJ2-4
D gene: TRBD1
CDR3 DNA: TGTGCCAGCAGCTCAAGACAGGGGGGATTAGCCAAAAACATTCAGTACTTC
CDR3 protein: CASSSRQGGLAKNIQYF

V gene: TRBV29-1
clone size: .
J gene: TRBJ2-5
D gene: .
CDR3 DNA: TGCAGCGTTGGGCAGGGACAAGAGACCCAGTACTTC
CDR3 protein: CSVGQGQETQYF

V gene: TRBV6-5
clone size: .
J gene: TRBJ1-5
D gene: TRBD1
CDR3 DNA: TGTGCCAGCAGCCAAACGAACAGGGGTCATCAGCCCCAGCATTTT
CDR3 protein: CASSQTNRGHQPQHF